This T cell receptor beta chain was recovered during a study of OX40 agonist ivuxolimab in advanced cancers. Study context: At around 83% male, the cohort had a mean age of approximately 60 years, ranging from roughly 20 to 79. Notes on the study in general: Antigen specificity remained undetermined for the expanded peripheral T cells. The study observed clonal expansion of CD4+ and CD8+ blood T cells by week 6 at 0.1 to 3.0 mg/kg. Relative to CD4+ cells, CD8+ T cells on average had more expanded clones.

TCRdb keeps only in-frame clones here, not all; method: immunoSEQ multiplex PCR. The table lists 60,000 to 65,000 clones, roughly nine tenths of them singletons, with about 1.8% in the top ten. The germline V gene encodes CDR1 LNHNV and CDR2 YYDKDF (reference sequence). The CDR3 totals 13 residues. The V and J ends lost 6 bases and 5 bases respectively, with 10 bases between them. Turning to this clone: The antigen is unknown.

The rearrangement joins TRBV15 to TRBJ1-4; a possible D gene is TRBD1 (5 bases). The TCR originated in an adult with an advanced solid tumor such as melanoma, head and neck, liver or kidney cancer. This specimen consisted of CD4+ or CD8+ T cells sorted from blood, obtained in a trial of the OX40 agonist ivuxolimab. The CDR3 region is CATSLGLNEKLFF. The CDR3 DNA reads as TGTGCCACCAGTTTGGGGCTCAATGAAAAACTGTTTTTT.